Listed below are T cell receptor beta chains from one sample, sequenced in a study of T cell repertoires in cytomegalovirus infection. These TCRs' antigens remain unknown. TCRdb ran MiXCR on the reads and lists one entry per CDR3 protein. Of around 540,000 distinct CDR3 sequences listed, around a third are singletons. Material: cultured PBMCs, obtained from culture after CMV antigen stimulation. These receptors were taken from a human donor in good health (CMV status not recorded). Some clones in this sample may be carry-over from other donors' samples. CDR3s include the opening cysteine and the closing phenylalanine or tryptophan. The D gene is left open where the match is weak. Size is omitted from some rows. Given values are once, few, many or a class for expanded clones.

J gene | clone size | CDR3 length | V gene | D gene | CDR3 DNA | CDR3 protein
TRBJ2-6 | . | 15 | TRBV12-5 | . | TGTGCTAGTGGTGGCGGGACTTCTGGGGCCAACGTCCTGACTTTC | CASGGGTSGANVLTF
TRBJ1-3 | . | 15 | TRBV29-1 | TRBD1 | TGCAGCGTTAATGGACAGGGGAGTTCTGGAAACACCATATATTTT | CSVNGQGSSGNTIYF
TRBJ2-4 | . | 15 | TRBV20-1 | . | TGCAGTGCAAACTCCGGGACTGCGGGCAAAAACATTCAGTACTTC | CSANSGTAGKNIQYF
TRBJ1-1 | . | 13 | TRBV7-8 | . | TGTGCCAGCAGCTTAATCCCAGGACCTGAAGCTTTCTTT | CASSLIPGPEAFF
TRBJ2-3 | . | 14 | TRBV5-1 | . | TGCGCCAGCAGCCCGGGGGTTAGCACAGATACGCAGTATTTT | CASSPGVSTDTQYF
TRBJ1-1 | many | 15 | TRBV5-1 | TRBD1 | TGCGCCAGCAGCTGGGGACAGGGGAAGAACACTGAAGCTTTCTTT | CASSWGQGKNTEAFF
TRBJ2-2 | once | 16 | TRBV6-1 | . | TGTGCCAGCAGAATGGGGGGACTCTCTAACACCGGGGAGCTGTTTTTT | CASRMGGLSNTGELFF
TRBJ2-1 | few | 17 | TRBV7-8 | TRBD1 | TGTGCCAGCAGCAGATACAGGGGGCGAAGCTCCTACAATGAGCAGTTCTTC | CASSRYRGRSSYNEQFF
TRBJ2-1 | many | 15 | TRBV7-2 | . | TGTGCCAGCAGCTTGGAAACGGGACTTTTCAATGAGCAGTTCTTC | CASSLETGLFNEQFF
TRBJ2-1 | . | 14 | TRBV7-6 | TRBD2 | TGTGCCAGCAGCTTAGCTTTAGCGGGAGAAGTGAGGTTCTTC | CASSLALAGEVRFF
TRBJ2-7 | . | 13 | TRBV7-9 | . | TGTGCCAGCAGCTCGCGGGACAAACCCGAGCAGTACTTC | CASSSRDKPEQYF
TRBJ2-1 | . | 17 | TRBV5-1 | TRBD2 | TGCGCCAGCAGCTTGGGCCAACGCGCGGGAGCGCTCCAGGAGCAGTTCTTC | CASSLGQRAGALQEQFF
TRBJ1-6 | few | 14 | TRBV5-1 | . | TGCGCCAGCAGCCCCGCAGGGGCGAATTCACCCCTCCACTTT | CASSPAGANSPLHF
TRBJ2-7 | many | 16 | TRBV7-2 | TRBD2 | TGTGCCAGCAGCCCTCCGGGCGGGAGGGCCTCCTACGAGCAGTACTTC | CASSPPGGRASYEQYF
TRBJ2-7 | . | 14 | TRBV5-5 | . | TGTGCCAGCAGCTTCCAGGGGGGGCCCTACGAGCAGTACTTC | CASSFQGGPYEQYF
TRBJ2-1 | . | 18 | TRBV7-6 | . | TGTGCCAGCAGCTTAGTGGGTGGGCGGTTAGACTCCTACAATGAGCAGTTCTTC | CASSLVGGRLDSYNEQFF
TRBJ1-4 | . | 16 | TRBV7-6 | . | TGTGCCAGCAGCTTAACAGGTCTACCAACTAATGAAAAACTGTTTTTT | CASSLTGLPTNEKLFF
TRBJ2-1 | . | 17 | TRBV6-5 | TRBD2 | TGTGCCAGCAGTTACGTACCTAGCGGTAGCTCCTACAATGAGCAGTTCTTC | CASSYVPSGSSYNEQFF
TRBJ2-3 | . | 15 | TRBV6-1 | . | TGTGCCAGCAGTCCCCAGGGGAGTATAACAGATACGCAGTATTTT | CASSPQGSITDTQYF
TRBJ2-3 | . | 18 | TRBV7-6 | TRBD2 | TGTGCCAGCAGCGTAGCTAGACGGACTAGCGGAAGCACAGATACGCAGTATTTT | CASSVARRTSGSTDTQYF
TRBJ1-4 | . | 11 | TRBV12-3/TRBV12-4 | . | TGTGCCAGCAGCAAGGATGAAAAACTGTTTTTT | CASSKDEKLFF
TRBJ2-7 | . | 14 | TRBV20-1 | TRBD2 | TGCAGTGCTAGACCTAGCGGGAGCGAGGCCGAGCAGTACTTC | CSARPSGSEAEQYF
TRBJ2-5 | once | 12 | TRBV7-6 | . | TGTGCCACTTGGGGAGCCCAAGAGACCCAGTACTTC | CATWGAQETQYF
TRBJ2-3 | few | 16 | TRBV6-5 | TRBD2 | TGTGCCAGCAGTTACGCCCGCGGGAGGGCCCTGGATACGCAGTATTTT | CASSYARGRALDTQYF
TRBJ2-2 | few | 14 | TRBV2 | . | TGTGCCAGCAGTGACGGCTTGAACACCGGGGAGCTGTTTTTT | CASSDGLNTGELFF
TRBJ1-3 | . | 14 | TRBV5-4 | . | TGTGCCAGCAGCTTGAGAGGAGGAGGAAACACCATATATTTT | CASSLRGGGNTIYF
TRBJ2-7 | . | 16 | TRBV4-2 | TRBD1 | TGTGCCAGCAGCCAAGATCGCAGGGGGCTTTCCTACGAGCAGTACTTC | CASSQDRRGLSYEQYF
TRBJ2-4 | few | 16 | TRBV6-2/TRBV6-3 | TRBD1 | TGTGCCAGCAGTGATCCGAAGACAGGGGGAAAAAACATTCAGTACTTC | CASSDPKTGGKNIQYF
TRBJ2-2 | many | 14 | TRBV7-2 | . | TGTGCCAGCAGCTTAAATAGAAACACCGGGGAGCTGTTTTTT | CASSLNRNTGELFF